The rows below give T cell receptor beta chains drawn from one sample of a study of cytomegalovirus exposure and HLA in healthy donors. Sequencing used immunoSEQ multiplex PCR; TCRdb keeps in-frame clones, though not all of them. The sample yields some 150,000 clones, roughly 70% seen once. Material: PBMCs. These receptors were taken from a man over 45 in good health and CMV-seropositive. The CDR3 runs from the conserved cysteine through the conserved F or W. A D gene is named only where the DNA matches it firmly. Part of the rows lack a size; the others show once, few, many or a class for expanded clones.

D gene,J gene,V gene,clone size,CDR3 DNA,CDR3 protein
TRBD1,TRBJ1-2,TRBV4-3,NA,TGCGCCAGCAGCCAAGAACAGGGGGTCGGCGGCTACACCTTC,CASSQEQGVGGYTF
TRBD2,TRBJ2-3,TRBV6-1,NA,TGTGCCAGCACCCTGACTAGCGCAGATACGCAGTATTTT,CASTLTSADTQYF
NA,TRBJ2-7,TRBV5-1,NA,TGCGCCAGCAGCTTGGCAGGTGAACAGATAGAGCAGTACTTC,CASSLAGEQIEQYF
NA,TRBJ1-3,TRBV15,NA,TGTGCCACCAGCAGAGATTTGGAGAACACCATATATTTT,CATSRDLENTIYF
TRBD1,TRBJ1-2,TRBV4-1,NA,TGCGCCAGCAGCCAAGACAGGACAGGGGGCGCGAGGGGCTACACCTTC,CASSQDRTGGARGYTF
NA,TRBJ2-3,TRBV7-2,NA,TGTGCCAGCAGCTTAGGGCCAGATACGCAGTATTTT,CASSLGPDTQYF
TRBD1,TRBJ1-1,TRBV15,NA,TGTGCCACCAGCAGAGACCAGGGGGCTGAAGCTTTCTTT,CATSRDQGAEAFF
TRBD1,TRBJ1-2,TRBV4-1,NA,TGCGCCAGCAGCCAAGAACGGAATTTCGGGACAGGGGTCATCTATGGCTACACCTTC,CASSQERNFGTGVIYGYTF
TRBD2,TRBJ2-1,TRBV19,NA,TGTGCCAGTAGTATGGGGACTAGCGGGAGTGACGAGCAGTTCTTC,CASSMGTSGSDEQFF
TRBD1,TRBJ2-1,TRBV7-2,NA,TGTGCCAGCAGCTTAGGGACAGGGGGCTTCGATGAGCAGTTCTTC,CASSLGTGGFDEQFF
NA,TRBJ1-5,TRBV19,NA,TGTGCCAGTAGTTATGGGGGCCCCCATCAGCCCCAGCATTTT,CASSYGGPHQPQHF
TRBD2,TRBJ2-7,TRBV28,NA,TGTGCCAGCAGTTTACGAGCGGGACTCAACGAGCAGTACTTC,CASSLRAGLNEQYF
NA,TRBJ2-5,TRBV5-1,NA,TGCGCCAGCAGCGGAGGGGACTTCCAAGAGACCCAGTACTTC,CASSGGDFQETQYF
NA,TRBJ2-2,TRBV7-8,many,TGTGCCAGCAGCCCCAGGCGCCTCCCCGGGGAGCTGTTTTTT,CASSPRRLPGELFF
NA,TRBJ2-3,TRBV6-5,NA,TGTGCCAGCAGACCTTTAGGGGGCACAGATACGCAGTATTTT,CASRPLGGTDTQYF
NA,TRBJ2-5,TRBV19,few,TGTGCCAGTAAAGAGGGGGGGTCGGTGGAGACCCAGTACTTC,CASKEGGSVETQYF
NA,TRBJ2-3,TRBV14,NA,TGTGCCAGCAGCCTCACCGCGCAGGGGATAGATACGCAGTATTTT,CASSLTAQGIDTQYF
NA,TRBJ1-6,TRBV13,NA,TGTGCCAGCAGCTTGGGACACAGAAACTTTAATTCACCCCTCCACTTT,CASSLGHRNFNSPLHF
TRBD2,TRBJ2-7,TRBV6-5,few,TGTGCCAGCAGTCGACCGGGGGGCTACGAGCAGTACTTC,CASSRPGGYEQYF
NA,TRBJ2-3,TRBV20-1,NA,TGCAGTGCTCTTATAGATACGCAGTATTTT,CSALIDTQYF
TRBD1,TRBJ2-3,TRBV18,NA,TGTGCCAGCTCTCGGGACAGGGCCCAGCTTTATTTT,CASSRDRAQLYF
TRBD1,TRBJ1-4,TRBV15,NA,TGTGCCACCAGCAGAGGTGCGACAGGGGGTAATGAAAAACTGTTTTTT,CATSRGATGGNEKLFF
TRBD2,TRBJ2-1,TRBV9,NA,TGTGCCAGCAGCGCCCAGTTGAGCGGGGGCCTATACAATGAGCAGTTCTTC,CASSAQLSGGLYNEQFF
NA,TRBJ2-6,TRBV6-1,few,TGTGCCAGCAATGGAGATGGGGCCAACGTCCTGACTTTC,CASNGDGANVLTF
NA,TRBJ1-1,TRBV18,NA,TGTGCCAGCTCACCACCGGTCACTATAGGTCGTGGTGAAGCTTTCTTT,CASSPPVTIGRGEAFF
TRBD2,TRBJ2-5,TRBV9,NA,TGTGCCAGCAGCGTAGGAGCGGGAGAGGTCCAAGAGACCCAGTACTTC,CASSVGAGEVQETQYF
NA,TRBJ2-2,TRBV10-1,NA,TGCGCCAGCAGTGAGTCCATAGCTCCCGGGGAGCTGTTTTTT,CASSESIAPGELFF
TRBD2,TRBJ2-7,TRBV7-8,NA,TGTGCCAGCAGGCGGACTAGCGGGCCGAGATCGGGCTACGAGCAGTACTTC,CASRRTSGPRSGYEQYF
TRBD2,TRBJ2-2,TRBV19,once,TGTGCCAGTACCGGACTAGCGGGGGGCCTCACCGGGGAGCTGTTTTTT,CASTGLAGGLTGELFF
TRBD1,TRBJ1-6,TRBV7-9,once,TGCGCCAGCAGCTTAGTCCGGACAGGGAATTCACCCCTCCACTTT,CASSLVRTGNSPLHF
NA,TRBJ1-2,TRBV19,NA,TGTGCCAGTAGTCCAGGGCCTCAGGGCTACACCTTC,CASSPGPQGYTF
TRBD1,TRBJ1-5,TRBV6-1,NA,TGTGCCAGCAGTGATAGGGCCAGGGGGAGCAATCAGCCCCAGCATTTT,CASSDRARGSNQPQHF
TRBD1,TRBJ2-7,TRBV10-1,NA,TGCGCCACCTCAAGACAGGGAACCTACGAGCAGTACTTC,CATSRQGTYEQYF
NA,TRBJ1-1,TRBV7-9,NA,TGTGCCAGCAGCTCCCCGAAGGGCGGGAGTATGAACACTGAAGCTTTCTTT,CASSSPKGGSMNTEAFF
TRBD1,TRBJ1-2,TRBV6-1,NA,TGTGTCGGACGGGATGGGACAGGGCTCCGAAGCTACACCTTC,CVGRDGTGLRSYTF
TRBD2,TRBJ2-3,TRBV7-2,few,TGTGCCAGCAGCCTAAGATTACAGCGGGAGGGGGCTAGCACAGATACGCAGTATTTT,CASSLRLQREGASTDTQYF
TRBD1,TRBJ2-7,TRBV11-2,NA,TGTGCCAGCAGCCCCCTGACAGGGTGGTACGAGCAGTACTTC,CASSPLTGWYEQYF
TRBD1,TRBJ1-5,TRBV6-1,NA,TGTGCCAGCAGTGCCTGGCCAGGGGGTAATCAGCCCCAGCATTTT,CASSAWPGGNQPQHF
NA,TRBJ1-1,TRBV6-1,once,TGTGCCAGCAGATTGGACAGCCGAACGACTGAAGCTTTCTTT,CASRLDSRTTEAFF
NA,TRBJ2-6,TRBV19,NA,TGTGCCAGTAGTATAGGAGGAACTGGGGCCAACGTCCTGACTTTC,CASSIGGTGANVLTF
NA,TRBJ1-5,TRBV7-2,NA,TGTGCCAGCAGCTTAATGTTCCCGGATCAGCCCCAGCATTTT,CASSLMFPDQPQHF
NA,TRBJ2-1,TRBV21-1,NA,TGTGCCAGCCGTCAAAAGCTAGCGGGGGGGTGGAATGAGCAGTTCTTC,CASRQKLAGGWNEQFF
TRBD1,TRBJ1-2,TRBV15,NA,TGTGCCACCAGCATGGGCAAAGGGAGACAGGGGTATGGCTACACCTTC,CATSMGKGRQGYGYTF
TRBD2,TRBJ2-3,TRBV5-1,NA,TGCGCCAGCAGCTCGGGGGCTAGCGGGGGCACAGATACGCAGTATTTT,CASSSGASGGTDTQYF
NA,TRBJ2-1,TRBV6-6,NA,TGTGCCAGCAGGTCCGGGACCTACAATGAGCAGTTCTTC,CASRSGTYNEQFF
TRBD1,TRBJ1-3,TRBV7-6,NA,TGTGCCAGCAGCCTGCTAGGGGGCCGCCTGTCTGGAAACACCATATATTTT,CASSLLGGRLSGNTIYF
TRBD1,TRBJ2-2,TRBV4-3,NA,TGCGCCAACTCACAGGACAGGGGATACACCGGGGAGCTGTTTTTT,CANSQDRGYTGELFF
TRBD1,TRBJ2-1,TRBV28,NA,TGTGCCAGTGCTGGAGACAGGGTCTACAATGAGCAGTTCTTC,CASAGDRVYNEQFF
TRBD1,TRBJ1-1,TRBV10-1,NA,TGCGCCAGCCCCCCCGACAGGGCGACTGAAGCTTTCTTT,CASPPDRATEAFF
TRBD2,TRBJ2-4,TRBV4-1,NA,TGCGCCAGCGGGCCGGGAGGGAGGGAAAACATTCAGTACTTC,CASGPGGRENIQYF
NA,TRBJ2-7,TRBV14,NA,TGTGCCAGCAGCCAGAGGGGAACAGGGTCAAGGGAGCAGTACTTC,CASSQRGTGSREQYF
NA,TRBJ1-5,TRBV11-2,NA,TGTGCCAGCAGCCCGGACTCGGTAGGTCAGCCCCAGCATTTT,CASSPDSVGQPQHF
NA,TRBJ1-2,TRBV29-1,NA,TGCAGCGTTGAAGGAGGGAGTGGCTACACCTTC,CSVEGGSGYTF
TRBD2,TRBJ2-5,TRBV5-1,once,TGCGCCAGCAGCTTGTCAGCGGGGCCCGGGGAGACCCAGTACTTC,CASSLSAGPGETQYF
NA,TRBJ2-7,TRBV5-4,NA,TGTGCCAGCAGCTCTAAACAGGGTCTGCGGGAGCAGTACTTC,CASSSKQGLREQYF
TRBD1,TRBJ1-4,TRBV18,NA,TGTGCCAGCTCACCTAACAGGGGGTCTAATGAAAAACTGTTTTTT,CASSPNRGSNEKLFF
TRBD2,TRBJ2-7,TRBV4-1,NA,TGCGCCAGCAGCCAAGCCGGGGGGACGGCGGCTCGGGGCGAGCAGTACTTC,CASSQAGGTAARGEQYF
NA,TRBJ1-1,TRBV25-1,NA,TGTGCCAGCAGTGAAATCGACAGGAACACTGAAGCTTTCTTT,CASSEIDRNTEAFF
NA,TRBJ2-1,TRBV19,NA,TGTGCCACCGTCCGGTCGAGCTCCTACAATGAGCAGTTCTTC,CATVRSSSYNEQFF
TRBD2,TRBJ2-3,TRBV7-7,few,TGTGCCAGCAGCTTAGTAGCGGGGGGACTCACAGATACGCAGTATTTT,CASSLVAGGLTDTQYF